This entry lists 26 T cell receptor beta chains sequenced from one sample in a study of blood T cells in healthy people across ages. Next came a second PCR, run for about 7 to 12 cycles, which used a sample-barcoded 5' primer along with a J-beta primer mix. MiXCR, run by TCRdb on the 5' RACE reads, gives a single entry per CDR3 protein. The sample includes nearly 800,000 distinct CDR3 sequences, about 61% seen only once; the top ten take about a quarter. Source material: blood. The source is a man aged 40-49 years in good health.

CDR3 loop: CSAPRPDGTDTQYF. DNA for the CDR3: TGCAGTGCCCCCAGGCCGGATGGGACAGATACGCAGTATTTT. This rearrangement joins TRBV20-1 to TRBJ2-3; D is unclear. The V end was cut by 6 bases, the J end by 3 bases, with 16 bases between. This CDR3 comprises 14 residues. The V gene's germline CDR1 is DFQATT and CDR2 SNEGSKA (reference sequence).

This clonotype has a handful of counts. This chain uses TRBV12-3 or TRBV12-4 with TRBJ1-2; D might be TRBD1 (6 bases). Trimming took off 4 bases at V and 8 bases at J, with 17 bases between the two ends. The length of the CDR3 is 14 residues. CDR3 in amino acids: CASSSYTRGEGYTF. Written as DNA, the CDR3 is TGTGCCAGCAGTTCCTACACCAGGGGCGAGGGCTACACCTTC.

The V call is TRBV20-1, the J call TRBJ2-3; D gene unclear. The CDR3 runs 12 residues. Trimming removed 7 bases from V and 3 bases from J, with 11 bases in between. Germline CDR1 DFQATT, CDR2 SNEGSKA (reference sequence). CDR3 DNA sequence: TGCAGTGTCGGCACCCTGACAGATACGCAGTATTTT. It yields the protein CSVGTLTDTQYF.

This clonotype came up a few times. This sequence joins TRBV5-1 and TRBJ2-3; TRBD2 might be the D (6 bases). The germline CDR1 and CDR2 sequences are SGHRS and YFSETQ. The CDR3 length is 17 residues. V was pared by 3 bases and J by 6 bases, with 23 bases between. The CDR3 region is CASSSREVDSLFDTQYF. The CDR3 nucleotides are TGCGCCAGCAGCTCTAGGGAGGTGGACTCCTTATTTGATACGCAGTATTTT.

This chain joins TRBV5-5 and TRBJ1-2; D unresolved. Germline V CDR1 and CDR2: SGHKS, YYEKEE (reference sequence). V lost 5 bases and J 2 bases, leaving 10 bases between the germline ends. The CDR3 contains 13 residues. In DNA, the CDR3 is TGTGCCAGCAGGCTGACACAGAACTATGGCTACACCTTC. Translation: CASRLTQNYGYTF.

In its sample, this clonotype was seen a few times. The rearrangement joins TRBV6-1 to TRBJ2-5; D call uncertain. The germline V and J ends were trimmed by 6 bases and 5 bases, with 10 bases remaining between them. The germline V gene has CDR1 MNHNS and CDR2 SASEGT. The CDR3 length is 12 residues. The CDR3 sequence is CASSSSLETQYF. The CDR3 DNA follows: TGTGCCAGCAGCTCAAGCTTGGAGACCCAGTACTTC.

The chain joins TRBV12-3 or TRBV12-4 to TRBJ2-5; 10 positions match TRBD1. V shed 5 bases, J shed 7 bases, and the junction held 7 bases outside the gene matches. This CDR3 region has 14 residues. CDR3 in DNA: TGTGCCAGCAGTACCGGGACAGGGGAGGCGACCCAGTACTTC. This codes for CASSTGTGEATQYF.

The V and J genes are TRBV29-1 and TRBJ1-3; D uncertain. Trimming removed 4 bases from V and 0 bases from J, with 10 bases in between. The germline V gene has CDR1 SQVTM and CDR2 ANQGSEA. There are 14 residues in the CDR3. For the CDR3, the DNA is TGCAGCGTTGGTACAGACACCTCTGGAAACACCATATATTTT. It yields the protein CSVGTDTSGNTIYF.

This chain joins TRBV12-3 or TRBV12-4 and TRBJ2-6; D unclear. The CDR3 covers 13 residues. Deletions cut 7 bases from V and 4 bases from J, with 8 bases between. CDR3 loop: CASIVTGANVLTF. The CDR3 nucleotides read TGTGCCAGCATCGTAACGGGGGCCAACGTCCTGACTTTC.

The V and J genes are TRBV27 and TRBJ1-6, with 7 bases lining up with TRBD1. The CDR3 contains 13 residues. With 3 bases clipped from V and 8 bases from J, the junction kept 1 base outside the gene matches. Germline-derived CDR1 and CDR2 are MNHEY and SMNVEV (reference sequence). The CDR3 spells CASSLQGDSPLHF. DNA of the CDR3: TGTGCCAGCAGTTTGCAGGGGGATTCACCCCTCCACTTT.

This clonotype has a handful of counts. The chain uses TRBV7-9 and TRBJ1-5; a possible D gene is TRBD1 (6 bases). V lost 7 bases and J 3 bases, leaving 10 bases between the germline ends. Germline lookup yields CDR1 SEHNR and CDR2 FQNEAQ (reference sequence). The CDR3 extends over 13 amino acids. The CDR3, as DNA: TGTGCCAGCACCGGACAGCCCAATCAGCCCCAGCATTTT. Translation: CASTGQPNQPQHF. The whole variable domain, remainder taken from reference TRBV7-9 and TRBJ1-5, is DTGVSQNPRHKITKRGQNVTFRCDPISEHNRLYWYRQTLGQGPEFLTYFQNEAQLEKSRLLSDRFSAERPKGSFSTLEIQRTEQGDSAMYLCASTGQPNQPQHFGDGTRLSIL.

The V call is TRBV20-1, the J call TRBJ2-4, with TRBD1 as a possible D gene (5 bases). Germline V gene data show CDR1 as DFQATT and CDR2 as SNEGSKA (reference sequence). Trimming shortened V by 0 bases and J by 8 bases, and 8 bases separated the two germline ends. The CDR3 consists of 12 residues. The CDR3 protein is CSARDGRDIQYF. The CDR3 DNA reads TGCAGTGCTAGAGATGGCAGGGACATTCAGTACTTC.

The chain links TRBV28 to TRBJ2-5, with TRBD1 as a possible D gene (5 bases). Near its end, the DNA agrees better with TRBJ2-7, so the J call may be wrong. This CDR3 comprises 12 residues. CDR1 is MDHEN and CDR2 is SYDVKM in the germline V gene. The CDR3 protein is CASKGMNYEQYF. CDR3 sequence (DNA): TGTGCCAGCAAGGGGATGAATTACGAGCAGTACTTC.

This sequence joins TRBV5-1 and TRBJ1-1; 9 bases match TRBD1. The CDR3 totals 17 residues. Losses at the gene ends were 3 bases for V and 4 bases for J; bases not matched to a gene: 13. Germline V gene data show CDR1 as SGHRS and CDR2 as YFSETQ. In DNA form, the CDR3 reads TGCGCCAGCAGCTACCGACAGGGGGTCCCTTTTGGCACTGAAGCTTTCTTT. Residues: CASSYRQGVPFGTEAFF. Full variable domain (missing parts from reference TRBV5-1 and TRBJ1-1): KAGVTQTPRYLIKTRGQQVTLSCSPISGHRSVSWYQQTPGQGLQFLFEYFSETQRNKGNFPGRFSGRQFSNSRSEMNVSTLELGDSALYLCASSYRQGVPFGTEAFFGQGTRLTVV.

This rearrangement joins TRBV6-2 or TRBV6-3 to TRBJ2-3, with a weak D call TRBD1 (5 bases). Looked up from germline, CDR1 is MNHEY and CDR2 is SVGEGT. This CDR3 is built from 14 residues. Trimming took 2 bases from V and 4 from J, leaving 10 bases between them. CDR3 sequence reads: CASSYGAYADTQYF. The CDR3 DNA follows: TGTGCCAGCAGTTACGGGGCGTATGCAGATACGCAGTATTTT.

This clonotype was counted only a few times. The chain is built from TRBV7-2 and TRBJ1-1; no firm D call. The CDR3 covers 15 residues. Germline values: CDR1 SGHTA, CDR2 FQGNSA. Trimming left V 1 base short and J 1 base short, with 10 bases between. This CDR3 is CASSLGGIWNTEAFF. CDR3 coding DNA: TGTGCCAGCAGCTTAGGCGGGATCTGGAACACTGAAGCTTTCTTT. The full variable domain, its missing parts supplied by reference TRBV7-2 and TRBJ1-1, is GAGVSQSPSNKVTEKGKDVELRCDPISGHTALYWYRQSLGQGLEFLIYFQGNSAPDKSGLPSDRFSAERTGGSVSTLTIQRTQQEDSAVYLCASSLGGIWNTEAFFGQGTRLTVV.

This chain joins TRBV28 and TRBJ2-5, with TRBD1 matching over 10 bases. The J call is in doubt because the DNA end fits TRBJ2-7 better. The germline CDR1 and CDR2 sequences are MDHEN and SYDVKM. This CDR3 is 14 amino acids long. CDR3: CASSRQGATYEQYF. For the CDR3, the DNA is TGTGCCAGCAGTCGACAGGGGGCCACCTACGAGCAGTACTTC.

A few counts support this clonotype. V gene TRBV20-1 combines with J gene TRBJ1-2; no clear D gene. Germline V lookup: CDR1 DFQATT, CDR2 SNEGSKA (reference sequence). V was clipped by 0 bases and J by 6 bases, with 11 bases between them. The CDR3 is 13 residues long. The CDR3: CSARDGVSDGYTF. CDR3 DNA: TGCAGTGCTAGAGATGGGGTGTCGGATGGCTACACCTTC.

V gene TRBV18 combines with J gene TRBJ2-7, with D unclear. CDR3 length: 13 residues. Germline V CDR1 and CDR2: KGHSH, LQKENI. Trimming took 5 bases from V and 2 from J, leaving 10 bases between them. The CDR3, as DNA: TGTGCCAGCTCAAAGGACGGGCCCTACGAGCAGTACTTC. This encodes CASSKDGPYEQYF.

The chain is built from TRBV20-1 and TRBJ1-6; a possible D gene is TRBD1 (5 bases). Germline V gene sequence: CDR1 DFQATT, CDR2 SNEGSKA (reference sequence). The CDR3 is 17 residues long. The V end lost 0 bases, the J end lost 8 bases, and 20 bases lay between the germline ends. The chain's CDR3 is CSARDLRGGTNDSPLHF. As DNA, the CDR3 is TGCAGTGCTAGAGATCTTCGGGGAGGGACTAATGATTCACCCCTCCACTTT.

The chain is built from TRBV20-1 and TRBJ2-7; possibly TRBD1 for D (6 bases). The length of the CDR3 is 15 residues. The V gene's germline CDR1 is DFQATT and CDR2 SNEGSKA (reference sequence). The V end was cut by 0 bases, the J end by 1 base, with 13 bases between. CDR3 sequence (DNA): TGCAGTGCTAGAGATCCTAGGACAGAATCCTACGAGCAGTACTTC. It encodes CSARDPRTESYEQYF.

This clonotype turned up a few times. The chain couples TRBV18 to TRBJ2-4; 10 bases match TRBD1. Looked up from germline, CDR1 is KGHSH and CDR2 is LQKENI. V gave up 5 bases and J gave up 5 bases; unmatched junction bases: 6. This CDR3 has 15 amino acids. The CDR3 loop is CASSLTGGGENIQYF. CDR3 DNA: TGTGCCAGCTCATTGACAGGGGGCGGCGAAAACATTCAGTACTTC.

V and J are TRBV6-2 or TRBV6-3 and TRBJ2-4; D is undetermined. TRBJ2-7 matches the DNA end more closely, so the J call is doubtful. The germline V gene encodes CDR1 MNHEY and CDR2 SVGEGT. The CDR3 covers 12 residues. CDR3 DNA sequence: TGTGCCAGCCGGACCCCCTGGGACGAGCAGTACTTC. Protein: CASRTPWDEQYF.

Remarks on this clonotype: The junction departs from germline at one end; a sequencing error may be responsible. This sequence joins TRBV7-7 and TRBJ2-1, with 7 bases that match TRBD1. Germline V CDR1 and CDR2: SSHAT, FNYEAQ (reference sequence). The CDR3 length is 13 residues. The CDR3 is CASSLEGAGEQFF. The CDR3 bases are TGTGCTAGCAGCTTAGAGGGGGCAGGCGAACAGTTCTTC.

The chain recombines TRBV6-5 with TRBJ2-7; 7 bases line up with TRBD1. V gave up 0 bases and J gave up 3 bases; unmatched junction bases: 8. Germline CDR1 reads MNHEY; CDR2 reads SVGAGI. This CDR3 region has 16 residues. The CDR3 reads CASSYSIGQAIYEQYF. Here the CDR3 DNA reads TGTGCCAGCAGTTACTCGATAGGACAGGCGATCTACGAGCAGTACTTC.

This sequence joins TRBV7-2 and TRBJ2-3; the match to TRBD1 covers 8 bases. The CDR3 has 14 amino acids. Germline V gene data show CDR1 as SGHTA and CDR2 as FQGNSA. With 5 bases clipped from V and 8 bases from J, the junction kept 9 bases outside the gene matches. Here the CDR3 DNA reads TGTGCCAGCAGCCCCCGGACAGGGAGTGGTACGCAGTATTTT. Translated: CASSPRTGSGTQYF.